This TCR beta chain emerged from a study of blood T cell repertoires in COVID-19. Overall study: Some COVID-19 samples were acute and others convalescent; all came from the United States, Italy and Spain. T cells, B-cell-depleted T cells, or PBMCs supplied cDNA or gDNA.

The CDR3 totals 18 residues. With 5 bases removed from V and 0 bases from J, the gap between germline ends came to 21 bases. CDR1 and CDR2 (germline): SGHNT, YYREEE (reference sequence). Clones were sequenced by immunoSEQ multiplex PCR, and TCRdb holds only the in-frame ones, with some missing. The data show approximately 150,000 clones, roughly 80% seen once. This chain links TRBV5-4 with TRBJ2-1, with D possibly matching TRBD2 (7 bases). Sequencing was carried out using peripheral blood. The TCR was taken from a man in his 70s with acute or convalescent COVID-19. The CDR3 is CASSFPPGGGPSYNEQFF. CDR3 DNA sequence: TGTGCCAGCAGTTTTCCCCCAGGCGGGGGCCCCTCCTACAATGAGCAGTTCTTC. Drawing the rest from reference TRBV5-4 and TRBJ2-1, the complete variable domain is ETGVTQSPTHLIKTRGQQVTLRCSSQSGHNTVSWYQQALGQGPQFIFQYYREEENGRGNFPPRFSGLQFPNYSSELNVNALELDDSALYLCASSFPPGGGPSYNEQFFGPGTRLTVL.